The 10 T cell receptor beta chains below come from one sample, sequenced in a study of blood T cell repertoires in COVID-19. The repertoire was sequenced with immunoSEQ multiplex PCR; TCRdb's copy has only in-frame clones and lacks some. There are roughly 200,000 clones in the sample; 83% occur only once, and more than 1.5% lies in the top ten. The source material was peripheral blood. These receptors were collected from a human donor in a cohort sampled during active COVID-19.

This chain uses TRBV3-1 (or the pseudogene TRBV3-2) with TRBJ2-7; 9 nucleotides align to TRBD2. This CDR3 contains 18 residues. Germline CDR1 reads LGHDT; CDR2 reads YNNKEL (reference sequence). Trimming removed 4 bases from V and 0 bases from J; junction bases left unmatched: 13. This CDR3 is CASSREVSGRPSSYEQYF. The DNA of the CDR3 is TGTGCCAGCAGCCGAGAGGTTAGCGGGAGACCAAGCTCCTACGAGCAGTACTTC.

The chain combines TRBV7-2 with TRBJ1-5; possibly TRBD1 for D (5 bases). V shed 6 bases and J shed 0 bases, with 12 bases lying between them. The CDR3 contains 15 residues. Germline lookup yields CDR1 SGHTA and CDR2 FQGNSA. This CDR3 is CASSLTVYSNQPQHF. The CDR3 DNA reads TGTGCCAGCAGTTTGACAGTATATAGCAATCAGCCCCAGCATTTT.

The chain couples TRBV6-2 or TRBV6-3 to TRBJ2-7, with 10 bases identical to TRBD1. This CDR3 is 14 amino acids long. Trimming took 3 bases from V and 3 from J; bases not matched to a gene: 2. Germline V gene lookup returns CDR1 MNHEY and CDR2 SVGEGT. CDR3 bases: TGTGCCAGCAGTTATAGGACAGGGGGCTACGAGCAGTACTTC. Residues: CASSYRTGGYEQYF.

V gene TRBV12-3 or TRBV12-4 combines with J gene TRBJ2-7, with 9 bases lining up with TRBD2. With V trimmed by 6 bases and J by 5 bases, 5 bases remained unmatched. The CDR3 extends over 13 amino acids. The CDR3 DNA sequence: TGTGCCAGCAGGCCTAGCGGGGTAAACGAGCAGTACTTC. Amino acid sequence: CASRPSGVNEQYF.

The chain recombines TRBV10-3 with TRBJ1-2, with 8 bases matching TRBD1. The CDR3 has 14 residues. Unmatched junction bases numbered 5, after V lost 4 bases and J lost 4 bases. CDR1 ENHRY and CDR2 SYGVKD come from the germline V gene. The CDR3 is CAISGTGSGYGYTF. The CDR3 nucleotides are TGTGCCATCAGTGGGACAGGGTCGGGCTATGGCTACACCTTC.

The gene calls are TRBV7-2 and TRBJ1-2, with TRBD1 as a possible D gene (6 bases). The germline CDR1 and CDR2 sequences are SGHTA and FQGNSA. This CDR3 is 14 amino acids long. V was cut by 5 bases and J by 4 bases, with 14 bases left in between. CDR3 nucleotides: TGTGCCAGCAGCCCCACGGGGGGCGGCTATGGCTACACCTTC. It is translated as CASSPTGGGYGYTF.

This clone has a single count. One junction end does not reproduce the germline sequence, and a read error may be involved. The chain carries TRBV7-9 and TRBJ1-2; 7 bases fit TRBD1. This CDR3 contains 13 residues. Germline V CDR1 and CDR2: SEHNR, FQNEAQ (reference sequence). The CDR3 region is CASSSRDSYSYTF. As DNA, the CDR3 is TGTGCCAGCAGCTCCCGGGACAGCTATAGCTACACCTTC.

The V call is TRBV28, the J call TRBJ2-5, with 7 bases fitting TRBD1. The CDR3 has 12 residues. Looked up from germline, CDR1 is MDHEN and CDR2 is SYDVKM. Trimming cost V 6 bases and J 9 bases; bases outside gene matches: 7. CDR3 in DNA: TGTGCCAGCAGCCCCCCCCAGGGGGCCCAGTACTTC. This encodes CASSPPQGAQYF.

In this sample, this clone turned up a few times. The rearrangement links TRBV18 to TRBJ2-3; possible D gene TRBD2, 5 bases. CDR3 length: 16 residues. Per germline, CDR1 KGHSH and CDR2 LQKENI. Deletions cut 2 bases from V and 1 base from J, with 13 bases between. CDR3 sequence: CASSPGSYPRTDTQYF. In DNA, the CDR3 is TGTGCCAGCTCACCAGGGAGCTATCCCCGCACAGATACGCAGTATTTT. The full variable domain, its missing parts supplied by reference TRBV18 and TRBJ2-3, is NAGVMQNPRHLVRRRGQEARLRCSPMKGHSHVYWYRQLPEEGLKFMVYLQKENIIDESGMPKERFSAEFPKEGPSILRIQQVVRGDSAAYFCASSPGSYPRTDTQYFGPGTRLTVL.

The chain links TRBV6-2 or TRBV6-3 to TRBJ2-7; 10 bases are a match to TRBD2. CDR3 length equals 14 residues. Unmatched junction bases numbered 3, after V lost 5 bases and J lost 2 bases. Germline lookup yields CDR1 MNHEY and CDR2 SVGEGT. The CDR3 region is CASSKRGGTYEQYF. Written as DNA, the CDR3 is TGTGCCAGCAGTAAGCGGGGGGGGACCTACGAGCAGTACTTC.